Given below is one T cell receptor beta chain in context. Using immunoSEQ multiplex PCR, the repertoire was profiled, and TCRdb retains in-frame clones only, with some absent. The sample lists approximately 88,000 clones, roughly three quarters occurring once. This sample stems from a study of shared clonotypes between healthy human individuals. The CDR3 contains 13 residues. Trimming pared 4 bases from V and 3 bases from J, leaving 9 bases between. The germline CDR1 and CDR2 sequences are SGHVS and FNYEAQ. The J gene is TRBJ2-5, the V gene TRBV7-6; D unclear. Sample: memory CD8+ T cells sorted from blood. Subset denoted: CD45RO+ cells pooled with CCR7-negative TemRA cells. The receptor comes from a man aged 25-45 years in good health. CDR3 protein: CASSWRREETQYF. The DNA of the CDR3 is TGTGCCAGCAGCTGGCGTCGGGAAGAGACCCAGTACTTC. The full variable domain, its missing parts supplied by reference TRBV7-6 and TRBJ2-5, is GAGVSQSPRYKVTKRGQDVALRCDPISGHVSLYWYRQALGQGPEFLTYFNYEAQQDKSGLPNDRFSAERPEGSISTLTIQRTEQRDSAMYRCASSWRREETQYFGPGTRLLVL.